This is a list of T cell receptor beta chains from one sample in a study of response to subunit inactivated influenza vaccine. In TCRdb, the RT-PCR reads were re-called with MiXCR into one record per CDR3 protein. The table shows around 570,000 distinct CDR3 sequences, with around 11% occurring only once. The sample also formed part of further work on T cells expressing NK-cell markers.

The material sequenced was PBMCs from blood, taken on the day of vaccination. All receptors come from a man aged 50 to 59 who received an inactivated influenza vaccine. Each CDR3 is given with its conserved first and last residue. D genes are given only for firm matches. For some rows the clone size is stated as once, few or many, or as a class when expanded; others skip it.

D: .; size: many; V: TRBV7-3; J: TRBJ1-5; CDR3: CASTKDRHQPQHF; DNA: TGTGCCAGCACCAAAGACAGACATCAGCCCCAGCATTTT
D: TRBD1; size: many; V: TRBV20-1; J: TRBJ2-7; CDR3: CSAKRTGPAYEQYF; DNA: TGCAGTGCTAAACGGACAGGGCCAGCCTACGAGCAGTACTTC
D: .; size: few; V: TRBV24-1; J: TRBJ2-7; CDR3: CATSGPDLASNEQYF; DNA: TGTGCCACCAGTGGGCCAGACTTAGCGAGCAACGAGCAGTACTTC
D: .; size: few; V: TRBV5-1; J: TRBJ2-3; CDR3: CASRNLGRGDTQYF; DNA: TGCGCCAGCAGAAACTTGGGGAGAGGGGATACGCAGTATTTT
D: TRBD1; size: once; V: TRBV5-6; J: TRBJ2-2; CDR3: CASSYGTGHGELFF; DNA: TGTGCCAGCAGCTACGGGACAGGGCACGGGGAGCTGTTTTTT
D: .; size: few; V: TRBV6-6; J: TRBJ2-2; CDR3: CASRGKGTGELFF; DNA: TGTGCCAGCAGGGGAAAGGGGACCGGGGAGCTGTTTTTT
D: .; size: many; V: TRBV12-3/TRBV12-4; J: TRBJ2-2; CDR3: CASSLAAANTGELFF; DNA: TGTGCCAGCAGTTTGGCTGCGGCGAACACCGGGGAGCTGTTTTTT
D: TRBD1; size: .; V: TRBV20-1; J: TRBJ2-2; CDR3: CSARGQGINTGELFF; DNA: TGCAGTGCTAGGGGACAGGGGATTAACACCGGGGAGCTGTTTTTT
D: .; size: .; V: TRBV12-3/TRBV12-4; J: TRBJ2-1; CDR3: CASTTTMRPSGAQFF; DNA: TGTGCCAGCACCACGACTATGCGCCCTAGTGGGGCGCAGTTCTTC
D: TRBD2; size: .; V: TRBV29-1; J: TRBJ2-7; CDR3: CSVGGTSGTTYEQYF; DNA: TGCAGCGTTGGGGGGACTAGCGGGACCACCTACGAGCAGTACTTC
D: TRBD1; size: few; V: TRBV11-2; J: TRBJ2-2; CDR3: CASSPGGQGDGELFF; DNA: TGTGCCAGCAGCCCGGGCGGACAGGGGGACGGGGAGCTGTTTTTT
D: TRBD1; size: .; V: TRBV12-3/TRBV12-4; J: TRBJ2-6; CDR3: CASSRNTGGWANVLTF; DNA: TGTGCCAGCAGTCGGAATACAGGGGGCTGGGCCAACGTCCTGACTTTC
D: TRBD1; size: few; V: TRBV6-2/TRBV6-3; J: TRBJ1-3; CDR3: CASRTRTGWSSGNTIYF; DNA: TGTGCCAGCAGAACCCGGACAGGTTGGAGCTCTGGAAACACCATATATTTT
D: TRBD2; size: many; V: TRBV12-3/TRBV12-4; J: TRBJ2-1; CDR3: CASSLSGGRLVNEQFF; DNA: TGTGCCAGCAGTTTAAGTGGCGGGAGGCTTGTTAATGAGCAGTTCTTC
D: TRBD2; size: .; V: TRBV12-3/TRBV12-4; J: TRBJ2-7; CDR3: CASSLAGGAGAYEQYF; DNA: TGTGCCAGCAGTCTAGCGGGAGGGGCGGGGGCGTACGAGCAGTACTTC
D: .; size: few; V: TRBV20-1; J: TRBJ1-5; CDR3: CSASSGVRQPQHF; DNA: TGCAGTGCTAGTTCGGGGGTTCGTCAGCCCCAGCATTTT
D: .; size: few; V: TRBV4-3; J: TRBJ1-2; CDR3: CASSQDITGKGYGYTF; DNA: TGCGCCAGCAGCCAAGATATTACGGGGAAAGGATATGGCTACACCTTC
D: TRBD2; size: .; V: TRBV7-8; J: TRBJ2-7; CDR3: CASSLSPLSTSAHSSYEQYF; DNA: TGTGCCAGCAGCTTAAGTCCTCTCTCGACTAGCGCCCATAGCTCCTACGAGCAGTACTTC
D: .; size: .; V: TRBV7-2; J: TRBJ1-2; CDR3: CASSLIPDNYGYTF; DNA: TGTGCCAGCAGCCTCATTCCGGACAACTATGGCTACACCTTC
D: TRBD2; size: few; V: TRBV12-3/TRBV12-4; J: TRBJ2-1; CDR3: CASTGGESSYNEQFF; DNA: TGTGCCAGCACCGGGGGGGAAAGCTCCTACAATGAGCAGTTCTTC
D: .; size: .; V: TRBV18; J: TRBJ1-3; CDR3: CASSPGALPSGNTIYF; DNA: TGTGCCAGCTCACCAGGAGCCCTACCCTCTGGAAACACCATATATTTT
D: TRBD1; size: few; V: TRBV7-8; J: TRBJ1-2; CDR3: CASSRDRGPSNYGYTF; DNA: TGTGCCAGCAGCCGGGACAGGGGCCCCTCTAACTATGGCTACACCTTC
D: .; size: few; V: TRBV20-1; J: TRBJ2-3; CDR3: CSARAQYSTDTQYF; DNA: TGCAGTGCTAGAGCCCAGTATAGCACAGATACGCAGTATTTT
D: .; size: .; V: TRBV11-2; J: TRBJ2-5; CDR3: CASSLDLRGSLRETQYF; DNA: TGTGCCAGCAGCTTAGATCTCCGGGGGAGTTTGAGGGAGACCCAGTACTTC
D: .; size: few; V: TRBV3-1; J: TRBJ2-6; CDR3: CASSQDTGANVLTF; DNA: TGTGCCAGCAGCCAAGATACTGGGGCCAACGTCCTGACTTTC
D: .; size: few; V: TRBV7-3; J: TRBJ1-1; CDR3: CASSQRKDGEAFF; DNA: TGTGCCAGCAGCCAAAGGAAAGATGGCGAAGCTTTCTTT
D: .; size: .; V: TRBV15; J: TRBJ1-5; CDR3: CATSRTDSNQPQHF; DNA: TGTGCCACCAGCAGGACGGATAGCAATCAGCCCCAGCATTTT
D: TRBD1; size: few; V: TRBV20-1; J: TRBJ2-3; CDR3: CSARSGQTSTDTQYF; DNA: TGCAGTGCTAGATCGGGACAGACTAGCACAGATACGCAGTATTTT
D: .; size: .; V: TRBV4-3; J: TRBJ1-5; CDR3: CASSQVWPDSNQPQHF; DNA: TGCGCCAGCAGCCAAGTTTGGCCGGATAGCAATCAGCCCCAGCATTTT
D: .; size: few; V: TRBV7-2; J: TRBJ2-7; CDR3: CASSLTAGDSYEQYF; DNA: TGTGCCAGCAGCTTAACAGCAGGGGACTCTTACGAGCAGTACTTC
D: .; size: .; V: TRBV5-1; J: TRBJ2-3; CDR3: CASSLMGVSDTQYF; DNA: TGCGCCAGCAGCTTGATGGGGGTATCGGATACGCAGTATTTT
D: .; size: .; V: TRBV5-1; J: TRBJ2-1; CDR3: CASSSRGDGQYNEQFF; DNA: TGCGCCAGCAGCTCCCGCGGGGACGGCCAGTACAATGAGCAGTTCTTC
D: .; size: few; V: TRBV6-1; J: TRBJ1-5; CDR3: CASRGHLNQPQHF; DNA: TGTGCCAGCAGGGGACACCTCAATCAGCCCCAGCATTTT
D: .; size: once; V: TRBV16; J: TRBJ2-7; CDR3: CASSQPSLGDEQYF; DNA: TGTGCCAGCAGCCAACCGAGCCTGGGGGACGAGCAGTACTTC
D: TRBD2; size: .; V: TRBV5-5; J: TRBJ2-2; CDR3: CASSFAGDSGELFF; DNA: TGTGCCAGCAGCTTCGCGGGAGATTCCGGGGAGCTGTTTTTT
D: .; size: .; V: TRBV24-1; J: TRBJ2-1; CDR3: CATSDFGGSYNEQFF; DNA: TGTGCCACCAGTGATTTTGGGGGCTCCTACAATGAGCAGTTCTTC